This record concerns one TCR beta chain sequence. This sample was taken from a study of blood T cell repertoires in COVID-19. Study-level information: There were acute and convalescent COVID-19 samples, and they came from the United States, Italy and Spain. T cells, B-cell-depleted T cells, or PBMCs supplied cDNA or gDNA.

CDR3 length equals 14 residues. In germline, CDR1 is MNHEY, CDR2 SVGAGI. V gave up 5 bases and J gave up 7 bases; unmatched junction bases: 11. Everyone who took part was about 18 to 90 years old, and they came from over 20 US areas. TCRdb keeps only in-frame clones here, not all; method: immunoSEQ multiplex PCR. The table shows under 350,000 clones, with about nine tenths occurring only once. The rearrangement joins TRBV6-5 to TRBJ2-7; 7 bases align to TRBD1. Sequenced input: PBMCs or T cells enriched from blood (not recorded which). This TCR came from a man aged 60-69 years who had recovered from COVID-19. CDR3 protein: CASSTGVRGREQYF. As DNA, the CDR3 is TGTGCCAGCAGTACAGGGGTACGCGGTCGGGAGCAGTACTTC.